This T cell receptor (beta chain) was sequenced during a study of blood T cell repertoires in COVID-19. This CDR3 spans 12 amino acids. V lost 5 bases to trimming and J lost 5 bases, with 10 bases between them. Germline assignment: CDR1 SEHNR and CDR2 FQNEAQ (reference sequence). The method was immunoSEQ multiplex PCR; TCRdb's version includes in-frame clones alone and lacks a portion of them. The sample lists about 310,000 clones; over 85% were seen once. Sample: PBMCs or T cells enriched from blood (not recorded which). The receptor was derived from a woman aged 25 to 39 who had recovered from COVID-19. This chain uses TRBV7-9 with TRBJ2-7; a possible D gene is TRBD1 (5 bases). The CDR3 is CASSPLGDEQYF. The DNA of the CDR3 is TGTGCCAGCAGCCCCCTAGGGGACGAGCAGTACTTC.